Reported below is one T cell receptor beta chain. Its specificity is unknown. These data are taken from a study of T cell responses to AZD1222 COVID-19 vaccine. General study results and limits: Donors, mostly white British, included more females; clonal diversity was possibly underestimated. Vaccination with two AZD1222 doses was followed by a rise in Spike-specific TCR breadth and depth.

Germline lookup yields CDR1 SEHNR and CDR2 FQNEAQ (reference sequence). The V and J ends lost 5 bases and 3 bases, in that order; junction bases with no gene match: 9. The CDR3 is made up of 15 amino acids. Sequenced by immunoSEQ multiplex PCR; TCRdb stores in-frame clones only, minus some. Among roughly 120,000 clones, 80% to 95% were seen once, and the ten largest hold 4.2%. This TCR came from an adult who received the MenACWY meningococcal vaccine as a control. The material was peripheral blood, obtained 28 days after the second dose of the MenACWY control vaccine. V and J are TRBV7-9 and TRBJ2-5; 7 nucleotides match TRBD1. The CDR3 DNA follows: TGTGCCAGCAGCAAATACGACAGGGTTAAAGAGACCCAGTACTTC. This sequence encodes CASSKYDRVKETQYF.